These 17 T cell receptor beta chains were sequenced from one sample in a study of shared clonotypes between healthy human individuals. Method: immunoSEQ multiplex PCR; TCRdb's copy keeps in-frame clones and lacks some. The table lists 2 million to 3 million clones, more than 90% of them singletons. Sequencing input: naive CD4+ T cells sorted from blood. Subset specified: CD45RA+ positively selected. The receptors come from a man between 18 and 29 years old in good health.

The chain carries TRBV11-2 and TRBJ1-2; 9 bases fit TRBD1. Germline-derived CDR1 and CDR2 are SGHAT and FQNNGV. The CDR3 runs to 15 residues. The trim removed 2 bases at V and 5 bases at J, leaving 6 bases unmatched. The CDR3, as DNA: TGTGCCAGCAGCTTATCCGGGACAGGGACGTATGGCTACACCTTC. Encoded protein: CASSLSGTGTYGYTF.

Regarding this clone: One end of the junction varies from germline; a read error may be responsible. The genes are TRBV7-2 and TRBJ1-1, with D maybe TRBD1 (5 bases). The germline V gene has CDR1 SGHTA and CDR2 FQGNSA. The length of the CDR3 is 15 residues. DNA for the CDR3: TGTGCCAGCAACTTACAGGACCAAATGAACACTGAAGCTTTCTTT. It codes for CASNLQDQMNTEAFF.

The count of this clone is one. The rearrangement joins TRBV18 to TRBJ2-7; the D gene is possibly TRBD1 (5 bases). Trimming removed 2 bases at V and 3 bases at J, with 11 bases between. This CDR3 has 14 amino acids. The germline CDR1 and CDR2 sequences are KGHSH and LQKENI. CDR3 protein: CASSPSRAGYEQYF. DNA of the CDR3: TGTGCCAGCTCACCATCCAGGGCCGGCTACGAGCAGTACTTC.

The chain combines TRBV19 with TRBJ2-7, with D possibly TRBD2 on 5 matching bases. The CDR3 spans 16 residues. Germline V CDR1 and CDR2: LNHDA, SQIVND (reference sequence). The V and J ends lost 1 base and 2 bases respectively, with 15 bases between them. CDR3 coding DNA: TGTGCCAGTAGTATAGGGGCCGGGAAGTCACCCTACGAGCAGTACTTC. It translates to CASSIGAGKSPYEQYF.

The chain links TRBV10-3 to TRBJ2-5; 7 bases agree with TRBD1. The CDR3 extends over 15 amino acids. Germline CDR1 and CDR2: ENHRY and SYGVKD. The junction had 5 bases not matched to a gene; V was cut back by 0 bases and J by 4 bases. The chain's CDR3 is CAISESWTGLETQYF. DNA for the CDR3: TGTGCCATCAGTGAGTCATGGACAGGTCTAGAGACCCAGTACTTC.

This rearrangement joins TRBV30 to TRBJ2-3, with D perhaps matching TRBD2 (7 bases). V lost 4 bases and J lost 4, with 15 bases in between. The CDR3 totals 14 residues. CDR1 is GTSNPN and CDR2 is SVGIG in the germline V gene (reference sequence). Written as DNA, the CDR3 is TGTGCCTGGAAGTTTAGGGGGGGGGCAGATACGCAGTATTTT. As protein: CAWKFRGGADTQYF.

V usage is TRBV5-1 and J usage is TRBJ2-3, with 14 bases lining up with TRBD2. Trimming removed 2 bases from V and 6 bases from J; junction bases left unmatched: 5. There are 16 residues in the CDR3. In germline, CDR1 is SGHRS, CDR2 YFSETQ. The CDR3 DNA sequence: TGCGCCAGCAGCTTTGGGACTAGCGGGGGACTTGATACGCAGTATTTT. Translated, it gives CASSFGTSGGLDTQYF.

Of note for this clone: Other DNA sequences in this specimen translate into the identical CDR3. CDR3 region: CASSLGTSGSNEQFF. CDR3 coding DNA: TGTGCCAGCAGCCTTGGGACTAGCGGTTCTAATGAGCAGTTCTTC. V and J are TRBV5-4 and TRBJ2-1; 11 bases match TRBD2. V dropped 4 bases and J dropped 7; count of bases not matched to a gene: 7. From germline, CDR1 is SGHNT and CDR2 YYREEE (reference sequence). CDR3 length: 15 amino acids.

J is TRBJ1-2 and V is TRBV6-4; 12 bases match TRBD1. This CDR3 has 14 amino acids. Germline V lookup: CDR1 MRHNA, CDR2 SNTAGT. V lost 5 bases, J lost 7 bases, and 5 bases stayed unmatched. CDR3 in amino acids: CASSPGTGGFGYTF. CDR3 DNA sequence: TGTGCCAGCAGTCCCGGGACAGGGGGCTTTGGCTACACCTTC.

In DNA form, the CDR3 reads TGTGCCAGCAGCCAGGGACCCCAAGAGACCCAGTACTTC. It yields the protein CASSQGPQETQYF. This sequence joins TRBV4-2 and TRBJ2-5; TRBD1 or TRBD2 may be the D gene (5 bases each). Germline values: CDR1 LGHNA, CDR2 YNFKEQ. V was cut by 3 bases and J by 1 base, with 6 bases left in between. CDR3 length equals 13 residues.

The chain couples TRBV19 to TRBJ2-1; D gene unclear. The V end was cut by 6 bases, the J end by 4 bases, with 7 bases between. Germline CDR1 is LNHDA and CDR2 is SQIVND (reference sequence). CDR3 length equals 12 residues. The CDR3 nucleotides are TGTGCCAGTAGAGGGCAGTACAATGAGCAGTTCTTC. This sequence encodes CASRGQYNEQFF. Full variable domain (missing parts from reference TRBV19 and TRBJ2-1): DGGITQSPKYLFRKEGQNVTLSCEQNLNHDAMYWYRQDPGQGLRLIYYSQIVNDFQKGDIAEGYSVSREKKESFPLTVTSAQKNPTAFYLCASRGQYNEQFFGPGTRLTVL.

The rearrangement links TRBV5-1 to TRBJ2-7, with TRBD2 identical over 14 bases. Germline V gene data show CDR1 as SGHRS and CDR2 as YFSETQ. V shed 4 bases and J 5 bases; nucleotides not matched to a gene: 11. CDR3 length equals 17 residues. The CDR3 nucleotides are TGCGCCAGCAGCCCGGGACTAGCGGGAGCTATGGTTCACGAGCAGTACTTC. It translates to CASSPGLAGAMVHEQYF.

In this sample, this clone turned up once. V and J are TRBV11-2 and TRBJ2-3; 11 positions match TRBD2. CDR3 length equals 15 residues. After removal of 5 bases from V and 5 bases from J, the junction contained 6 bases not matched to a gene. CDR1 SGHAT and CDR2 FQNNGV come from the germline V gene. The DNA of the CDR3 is TGTGCCAGCAGCCGTAGCGGGAGGGCTAAAGATACGCAGTATTTT. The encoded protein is CASSRSGRAKDTQYF.

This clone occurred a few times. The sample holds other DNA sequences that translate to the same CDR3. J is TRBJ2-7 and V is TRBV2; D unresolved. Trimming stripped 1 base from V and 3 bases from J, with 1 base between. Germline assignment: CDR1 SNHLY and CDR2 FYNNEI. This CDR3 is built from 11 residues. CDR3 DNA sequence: TGTGCCAGCAGTGAAGGCTACGAGCAGTACTTC. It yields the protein CASSEGYEQYF.

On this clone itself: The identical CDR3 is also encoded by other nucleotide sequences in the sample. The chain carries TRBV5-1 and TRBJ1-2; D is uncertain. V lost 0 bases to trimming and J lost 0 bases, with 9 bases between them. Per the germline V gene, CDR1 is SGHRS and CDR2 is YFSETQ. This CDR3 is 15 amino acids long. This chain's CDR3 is CASSLDGGANYGYTF. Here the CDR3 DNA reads TGCGCCAGCAGCTTGGACGGCGGAGCTAACTATGGCTACACCTTC.

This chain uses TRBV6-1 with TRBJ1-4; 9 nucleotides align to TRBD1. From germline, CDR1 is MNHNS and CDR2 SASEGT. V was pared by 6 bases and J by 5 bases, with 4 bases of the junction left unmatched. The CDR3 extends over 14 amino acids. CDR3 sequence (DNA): TGTGCCAGCAGAGGACAGGGGAGGAATGAAAAACTGTTTTTT. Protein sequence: CASRGQGRNEKLFF.

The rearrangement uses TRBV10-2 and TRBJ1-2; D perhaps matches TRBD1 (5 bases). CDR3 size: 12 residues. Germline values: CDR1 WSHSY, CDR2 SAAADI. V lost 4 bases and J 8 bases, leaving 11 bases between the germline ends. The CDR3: CASSGGGDGYTF. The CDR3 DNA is TGCGCCAGCAGTGGCGGGGGGGACGGCTACACCTTC.